This T cell receptor (beta chain) was retrieved from a study of control samples from healthy donors and cancer patients. Assay: immunoSEQ multiplex PCR; the TCRdb copy retains only in-frame clones and omits some. The data contain just over 150,000 clones, over 90% of them singletons. Germline lookup yields CDR1 SQVTM and CDR2 ANQGSEA. This CDR3 comprises 13 residues. V was shortened by 7 bases and J by 5 bases, with 15 bases between the two germline ends. The gene calls are TRBV29-1 and TRBJ1-5; tentative D call: TRBD1 (5 bases). This sequence originates from a man in his fifties in good health. The sequenced sample consisted of blood. CDR3: CSALARGDQPQHF. The CDR3 DNA sequence: TGCAGCGCCCTAGCACGGGGGGATCAGCCCCAGCATTTT.